These 20 T cell receptor beta chains originate from one sample sequenced in a study of T cells in Graves' hyperthyroidism and ophthalmopathy. Amplified TCR beta CDR3 regions derived from RNA transcripts. TCR CDR3 underwent first-round RT-PCR with the HTBI primer set. MiXCR, run by TCRdb on the multiplex PCR reads, gives a single entry per CDR3 protein. The data hold under 200,000 distinct CDR3 sequences, with roughly 10% observed a single time. The sequenced sample was blood. Every receptor here comes from a woman between 18 and 30 years old with Graves' hyperthyroidism that later progressed to Graves' ophthalmopathy.

The chain couples TRBV4-2 to TRBJ2-7; no reliable D call. The CDR3 length is 15 residues. Between the trimmed V and J ends, which lost 1 base and 1 base, there was a span of 11 bases. Germline loops: CDR1 LGHNA, CDR2 YNFKEQ. CDR3 bases: TGTGCCAGCAGCCAAGGGATACCCCCTTCCTACGAGCAGTACTTC. The encoded protein is CASSQGIPPSYEQYF.

J is TRBJ2-1 and V is TRBV5-5; TRBD1 agrees at 9 bases. V lost 3 bases and J lost 8; bases outside the gene matches: 6. Germline V lookup: CDR1 SGHKS, CDR2 YYEKEE (reference sequence). The CDR3 covers 14 residues. CDR3 coding DNA: TGTGCCAGCAGCTCCGGACAGGGGAGGTATGAGCAGTTCTTC. It specifies CASSSGQGRYEQFF.

This clonotype was picked up a small number of times. The V gene is TRBV7-9, the J gene TRBJ2-5, with TRBD2 identical over 7 bases. CDR3 length: 15 residues. V lost 5 bases, J lost 5 bases, and 11 bases stayed unmatched. The germline V gene has CDR1 SEHNR and CDR2 FQNEAQ (reference sequence). CDR3 nucleotides: TGTGCCAGCAGCCCTTTTGGGGGGGGACGGGAGACCCAGTACTTC. Translated, it gives CASSPFGGGRETQYF.

This clonotype was seen at least ten times. V usage is TRBV11-1 and J usage is TRBJ2-5; D is perhaps TRBD1 or TRBD2 (5 bases each). The V gene lost 5 bases and the J gene lost 5 bases, with 18 bases spanning the gap. The CDR3 extends over 15 amino acids. Per the germline V gene, CDR1 is SGHAT and CDR2 is FQDESV (reference sequence). The CDR3 loop is CASSPGTTSRETQYF. Written as DNA, the CDR3 is TGTGCCAGCAGCCCCGGGACCACCAGCCGGGAGACCCAGTACTTC.

V and J are TRBV24-1 and TRBJ1-1; weak D call: TRBD1 (6 bases). This CDR3 has 13 amino acids. Germline V gene data show CDR1 as KGHDR and CDR2 as SFDVKD. V was cut by 3 bases and J by 4 bases, with 8 bases left in between. CDR3 amino acids: CATSDTGSTEAFF. The DNA of the CDR3 is TGTGCCACCAGTGATACAGGGTCCACTGAAGCTTTCTTT.

This clonotype has at least ten counts. This rearrangement joins TRBV27 to TRBJ2-2; the D gene is possibly TRBD2 (5 bases). With 6 bases removed from V and 8 bases from J, the gap between germline ends came to 13 bases. The CDR3 consists of 13 residues. Germline V gene lookup returns CDR1 MNHEY and CDR2 SMNVEV (reference sequence). As DNA, the CDR3 is TGTGCCAGCAGCTATTATCGAGGGGGGGAGCTGTTTTTT. Residues: CASSYYRGGELFF.

This clonotype was seen only a few times. The chain links TRBV24-1 to TRBJ1-5; D gene uncertain. Trimming shortened V by 5 bases and J by 5 bases, and 12 bases separated the two germline ends. The CDR3 sequence is 14 residues long. CDR1 and CDR2 from the germline V gene are KGHDR and SFDVKD. The CDR3 sequence: CATSGRHVYQPQHF. The CDR3 region has the DNA TGTGCCACCAGTGGCCGACACGTCTATCAGCCCCAGCATTTT.

This clonotype was recorded many times. This sequence joins TRBV7-2 and TRBJ2-7; TRBD1 or TRBD2 may be the D gene (5 bases each). Germline V gene lookup returns CDR1 SGHTA and CDR2 FQGNSA. This CDR3 has 16 residues. Trimming removed 4 bases from V and 2 bases from J, with 18 bases in between. The CDR3 reads CASSSDGGLLTYEQYF. DNA of the CDR3: TGTGCCAGCAGCTCCGATGGGGGTCTGCTGACCTACGAGCAGTACTTC.

As for this clonotype: Just one base apart from a much larger clone, this may be a read error. This chain joins TRBV7-9 and TRBJ2-3; D unresolved. Trimming cost V 4 bases and J 4 bases, with 6 bases left between them. This CDR3 has 12 residues. Germline CDR1 and CDR2: SEHNR and FQNEAQ (reference sequence). CDR3 residues: CASSSHPDTQYF. CDR3 DNA sequence: TGTGCCAGCAGCTCACACCCAGATACGCAGTATTTT.

This clonotype has ten or more counts. V and J are TRBV20-1 and TRBJ1-4; 7 bases map to TRBD1. The V gene's germline CDR1 is DFQATT and CDR2 SNEGSKA (reference sequence). J gave up 7 bases and V 3 bases, and 5 bases lay outside the gene matches. This CDR3 contains 13 residues. The CDR3 DNA reads TGCAGTGCTAGGGAAAGGGGGCTTGAAAAACTGTTTTTT. Protein sequence: CSARERGLEKLFF.

This clonotype was counted many times. The chain joins TRBV6-5 to TRBJ1-1; the D is unclear. Trimming took 0 bases from V and 0 from J, leaving 8 bases between them. The length of the CDR3 is 15 residues. Germline values: CDR1 MNHEY, CDR2 SVGAGI. CDR3: CASSYSRILNTEAFF. The CDR3 DNA sequence: TGTGCCAGCAGTTACTCGAGGATTCTGAACACTGAAGCTTTCTTT.

This clonotype was found many times. This rearrangement joins TRBV18 to TRBJ1-2; D unresolved. Germline loops: CDR1 KGHSH, CDR2 LQKENI. This CDR3 spans 16 amino acids. Trimming shortened V by 6 bases and J by 2 bases, and 19 bases separated the two germline ends. CDR3 nucleotide sequence: TGTGCCAGCTCCCCATACCCGGGCAGTCCAAACTATGGCTACACCTTC. Translating it yields CASSPYPGSPNYGYTF.

As concerns this clonotype: This may be a read error, as it is one base from a much larger clone. The V and J genes are TRBV15 and TRBJ2-1; the D gene could be TRBD1 or TRBD2 (5 bases each). The CDR3 loop spans 15 amino acids. Germline V gene lookup returns CDR1 LNHNV and CDR2 YYDKDF (reference sequence). The CDR3 loop reads CATSKGRSSYNEQSF. DNA for the CDR3: TGTGCCACCAGCAAGGGACGTAGCTCCTACAATGAGCAGTCCTTC.

This clonotype has ten or more counts. V usage is TRBV18 and J usage is TRBJ2-7, with 8 bases fitting TRBD1. The CDR3 covers 14 residues. V trimming: 2 bases; J trimming: 6 bases; junction bases outside the gene matches: 6. The germline V gene encodes CDR1 KGHSH and CDR2 LQKENI. The CDR3 DNA follows: TGTGCCAGCTCACCAATCCAGGGGGCGATCGAGCAGTACTTC. Translated, it gives CASSPIQGAIEQYF.

In its sample, this clonotype was seen many times. The V and J genes are TRBV4-1 and TRBJ1-5, with TRBD1 matching 7 bases. There are 15 residues in the CDR3. The J segment lost 6 bases and the V segment lost 1 base, leaving 6 bases of the junction unmatched. The germline V gene has CDR1 MGHRA and CDR2 YSYEKL. This chain's CDR3 is CASSQGGGDFQPQHF. As DNA, the CDR3 is TGCGCCAGCAGCCAAGGAGGGGGCGATTTTCAGCCCCAGCATTTT.

This clonotype showed up many times. The rearrangement uses TRBV6-1 and TRBJ1-1; TRBD1 matches 7 bases. Germline V lookup: CDR1 MNHNS, CDR2 SASEGT. The CDR3 is 15 residues long. The V and J ends lost 6 bases and 1 base, in that order; junction bases with no gene match: 8. The CDR3: CASSHPRGRNTEAFF. The CDR3 DNA is TGTGCCAGCAGCCACCCCAGGGGGAGGAACACTGAAGCTTTCTTT.

Ten or more counts support this clonotype. The V and J genes are TRBV7-3 and TRBJ1-6; possible D gene TRBD1, 6 bases. CDR1 is SGHTA, CDR2 FQGTGA, per germline. The ends were cut back, 6 bases at V and 2 bases at J, with 14 bases in the middle. CDR3 size: 16 residues. DNA for the CDR3: TGTGCCAGCAGTGAGGGGGATACAACCTATAATTCACCCCTCCACTTT. Its protein is CASSEGDTTYNSPLHF.

The rearrangement links TRBV6-1 to TRBJ1-1; 11 bases map to TRBD1. Trimming cost V 4 bases and J 1 base; bases outside gene matches: 5. Germline V lookup: CDR1 MNHNS, CDR2 SASEGT. CDR3 size: 16 residues. CDR3: CASSVAGTGGNTEAFF. CDR3 DNA: TGTGCCAGCAGTGTTGCCGGGACAGGGGGGAACACTGAAGCTTTCTTT.

This clonotype has a handful of counts. This chain joins TRBV24-1 and TRBJ2-3, with 7 bases that match TRBD1. The trim removed 4 bases at V and 1 base at J, leaving 1 base unmatched. Germline V lookup: CDR1 KGHDR, CDR2 SFDVKD. CDR3 length equals 14 residues. The CDR3 loop reads CATSETGRTDTQYF. The CDR3 bases are TGTGCCACCAGTGAGACAGGGCGCACAGATACGCAGTATTTT.

As regards this clonotype: A much larger clone differs from this one at a single base, so this may be a read error. Because the CDR3 is missing its conserved closing phenylalanine or tryptophan, this is likely a read error. This chain connects TRBV19 to TRBJ2-2, with a weak D call TRBD1 (6 bases). Germline lookup yields CDR1 LNHDA and CDR2 SQIVND (reference sequence). The CDR3 has 15 residues. The V gene lost 7 bases and the J gene lost 0 bases, with 12 bases spanning the gap. CDR3: CASKRTETNTGELFS. The CDR3 DNA reads as TGTGCCAGTAAGAGGACAGAGACGAACACCGGGGAGCTGTTTTCT.